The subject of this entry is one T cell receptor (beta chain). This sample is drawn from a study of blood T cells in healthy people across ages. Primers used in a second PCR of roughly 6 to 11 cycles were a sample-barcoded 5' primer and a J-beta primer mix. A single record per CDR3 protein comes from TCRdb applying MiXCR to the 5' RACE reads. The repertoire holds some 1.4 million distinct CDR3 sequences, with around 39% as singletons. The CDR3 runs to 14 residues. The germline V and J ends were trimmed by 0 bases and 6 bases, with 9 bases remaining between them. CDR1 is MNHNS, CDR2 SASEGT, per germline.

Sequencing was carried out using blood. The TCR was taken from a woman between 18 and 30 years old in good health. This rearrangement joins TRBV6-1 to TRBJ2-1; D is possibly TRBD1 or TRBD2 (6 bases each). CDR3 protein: CASSEAGGGNEQFF. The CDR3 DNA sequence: TGTGCCAGCAGTGAAGCGGGGGGCGGCAATGAGCAGTTCTTC.